This T cell receptor beta chain originates from a study of radiotherapy plus CTLA-4 blockade in lung cancer. The wider study: There were objective responses in 15% to 20% of patients, and roughly 33% had disease control. Whole-study results and caveats: Some TCR clones had been derived from tumors. These clones expanded in peripheral blood after radiotherapy plus ipilimumab.

On this clone: The target antigen is unknown.

TCRdb keeps only in-frame clones here, not all; method: immunoSEQ multiplex PCR. This table has approximately 69,000 clones, around four fifths appearing once. V lost 6 bases and J lost 2; bases outside the gene matches: 6. Germline V gene sequence: CDR1 LNHDA, CDR2 SQIVND (reference sequence). The CDR3 runs 16 residues. The sample was peripheral blood, taken from a patient treated with radiotherapy plus ipilimumab. This sequence originates from a human donor with non-small cell lung cancer who had a complete response to radiotherapy plus ipilimumab. The rearrangement uses TRBV19 and TRBJ2-3; 12 bases map to TRBD2. As DNA, the CDR3 is TGTGCCAGTAGAGAAGGACTAGCGGGGTTCACAGATACGCAGTATTTT. Protein product: CASREGLAGFTDTQYF.